This T cell receptor (beta chain) was identified in a study of CD8 T cells in Susac syndrome. Overall study: Active disease was present in more than 5 of the sequenced Susac syndrome patients, and remission in fewer than ten.

Germline V CDR1 and CDR2: LNHDA, SQIVND (reference sequence). The CDR3 covers 17 residues. The germline V and J ends were trimmed by 3 bases and 3 bases, with 18 bases remaining between them. Sequencing of TCR beta was performed on blood CD8+ T cells and on blood CD4+ T cells. Diagnostic criteria for definite or probable disease, in their recently defined form, were met by the patients with Susac syndrome. Random hexamers were used to reverse transcribe an amount of roughly 0.45 to 1 ug RNA. The CDR3 of TCR beta was amplified by immunoSEQ multiplex PCR across 54 Vbeta and 13 Jbeta. TCRdb passed the immunoSEQ multiplex PCR reads through MiXCR, listing each CDR3 protein once. The table has roughly 200,000 distinct CDR3 sequences, 90% to 95% seen once.

This TCR was recovered from a human donor with Susac syndrome. The chain recombines TRBV19 with TRBJ1-5, with a possible D match to TRBD1 (5 bases). Sequences were obtained from CD4+ T cells from PBMCs. The CDR3 protein is CASSIRGTLLPNQPQHF. Written as DNA, the CDR3 is TGTGCCAGTAGTATCCGGGGCACGTTGTTACCCAATCAGCCCCAGCATTTT.